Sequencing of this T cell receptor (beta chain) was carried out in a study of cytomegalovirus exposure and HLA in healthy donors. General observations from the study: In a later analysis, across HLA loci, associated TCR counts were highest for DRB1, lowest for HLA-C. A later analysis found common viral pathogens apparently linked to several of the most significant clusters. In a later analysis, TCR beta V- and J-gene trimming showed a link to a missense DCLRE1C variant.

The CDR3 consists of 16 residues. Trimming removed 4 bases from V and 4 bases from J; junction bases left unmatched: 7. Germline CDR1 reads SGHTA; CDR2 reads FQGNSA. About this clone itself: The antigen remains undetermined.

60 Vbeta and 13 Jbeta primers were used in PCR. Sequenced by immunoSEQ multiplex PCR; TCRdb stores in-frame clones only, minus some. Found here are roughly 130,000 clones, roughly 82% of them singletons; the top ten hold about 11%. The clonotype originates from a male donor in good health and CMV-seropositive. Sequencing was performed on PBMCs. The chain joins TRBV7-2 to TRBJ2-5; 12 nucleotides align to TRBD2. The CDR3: CASSSGTSGLGETQYF. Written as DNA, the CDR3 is TGTGCCAGCAGCTCGGGGACTAGCGGGCTTGGAGAGACCCAGTACTTC.